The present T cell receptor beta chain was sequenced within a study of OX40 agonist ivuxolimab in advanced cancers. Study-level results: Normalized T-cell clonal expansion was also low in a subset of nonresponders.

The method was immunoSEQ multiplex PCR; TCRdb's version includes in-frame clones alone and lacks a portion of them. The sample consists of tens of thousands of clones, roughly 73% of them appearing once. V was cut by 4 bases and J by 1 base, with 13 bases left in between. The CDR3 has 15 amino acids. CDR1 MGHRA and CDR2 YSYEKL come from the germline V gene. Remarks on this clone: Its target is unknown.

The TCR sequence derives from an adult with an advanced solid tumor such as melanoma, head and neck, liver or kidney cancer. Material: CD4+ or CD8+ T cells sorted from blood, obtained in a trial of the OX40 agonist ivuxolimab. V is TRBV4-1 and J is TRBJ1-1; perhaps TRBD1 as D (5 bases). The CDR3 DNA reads TGCGCCAGCAGCCCACTAGGCGGGACGAACACTGAAGCTTTCTTT. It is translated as CASSPLGGTNTEAFF.